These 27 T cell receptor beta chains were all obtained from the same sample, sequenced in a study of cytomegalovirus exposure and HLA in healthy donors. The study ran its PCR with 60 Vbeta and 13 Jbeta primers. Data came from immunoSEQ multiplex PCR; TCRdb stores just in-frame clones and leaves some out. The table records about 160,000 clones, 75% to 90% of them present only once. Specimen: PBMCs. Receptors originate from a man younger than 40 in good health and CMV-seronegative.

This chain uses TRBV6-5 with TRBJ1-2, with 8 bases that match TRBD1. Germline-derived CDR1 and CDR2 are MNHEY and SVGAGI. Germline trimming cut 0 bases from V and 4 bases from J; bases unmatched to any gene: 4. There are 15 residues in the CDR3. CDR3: CASSYSHGTGYGYTF. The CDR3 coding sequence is TGTGCCAGCAGTTACTCCCATGGGACAGGCTATGGCTACACCTTC.

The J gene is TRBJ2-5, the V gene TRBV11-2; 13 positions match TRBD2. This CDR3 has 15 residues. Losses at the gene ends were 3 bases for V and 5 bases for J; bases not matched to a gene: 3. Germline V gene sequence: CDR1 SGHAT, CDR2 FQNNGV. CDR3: CASSFGLAGAETQYF. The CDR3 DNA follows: TGTGCCAGCAGCTTCGGACTAGCGGGAGCGGAGACCCAGTACTTC.

Here the CDR3 DNA reads TGTGCCAGCAGCTCCGGGACTAGCACCGGGGAGCTGTTTTTT. Amino acid sequence: CASSSGTSTGELFF. J is TRBJ2-2 and V is TRBV27; 8 bases are shared with TRBD2. This CDR3 is 14 amino acids long. V lost 6 bases and J lost 4; bases outside the gene matches: 4. Germline V gives CDR1 MNHEY, CDR2 SMNVEV (reference sequence).

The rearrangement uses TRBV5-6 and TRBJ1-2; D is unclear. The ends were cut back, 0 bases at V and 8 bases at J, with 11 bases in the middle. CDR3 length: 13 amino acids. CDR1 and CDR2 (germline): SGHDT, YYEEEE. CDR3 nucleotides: TGTGCCAGCAGCTTGGATCTAGACCCCGGCTACACCTTC. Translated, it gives CASSLDLDPGYTF.

Here the CDR3 DNA reads TGTGCCAGCAGTCCCGGGACAGAGGTACATTTT. Translating it yields CASSPGTEVHF. The chain uses TRBV27 and TRBJ1-5; 7 nucleotides align to TRBD1. From germline, CDR1 is MNHEY and CDR2 SMNVEV (reference sequence). V dropped 5 bases and J dropped 16; count of bases not matched to a gene: 8. The CDR3 spans 11 residues.

CDR3: CATSSATSGPYNEQFF. The DNA for the CDR3 is TGTGCCACCAGCAGCGCGACTAGCGGGCCTTACAATGAGCAGTTCTTC. The chain couples TRBV15 to TRBJ2-1, with 10 bases fitting TRBD2. Germline CDR1 LNHNV, CDR2 YYDKDF (reference sequence). The CDR3 covers 16 residues. J gave up 4 bases and V 3 bases, and 6 bases lay outside the gene matches.

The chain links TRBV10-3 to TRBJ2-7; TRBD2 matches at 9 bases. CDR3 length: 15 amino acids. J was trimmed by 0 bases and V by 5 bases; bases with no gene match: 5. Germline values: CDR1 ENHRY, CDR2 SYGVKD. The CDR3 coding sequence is TGTGCCATCAGTTTTCTAGCGGGAAGCTCCTACGAGCAGTACTTC. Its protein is CAISFLAGSSYEQYF.

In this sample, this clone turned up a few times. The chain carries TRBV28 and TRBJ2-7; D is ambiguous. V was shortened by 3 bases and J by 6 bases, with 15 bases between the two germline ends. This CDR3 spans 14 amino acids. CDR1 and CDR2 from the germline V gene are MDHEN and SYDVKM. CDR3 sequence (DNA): TGTGCCAGCAGTTTGGCTCAGGCCACCCCCGAGCAGTACTTC. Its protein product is CASSLAQATPEQYF.

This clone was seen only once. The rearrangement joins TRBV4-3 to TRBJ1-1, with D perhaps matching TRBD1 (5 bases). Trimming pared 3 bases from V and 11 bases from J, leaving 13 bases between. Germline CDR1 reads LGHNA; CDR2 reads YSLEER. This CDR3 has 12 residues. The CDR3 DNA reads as TGCGCCAGCAGCCATCTGGGGGGACGCGCTTTCTTT. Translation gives CASSHLGGRAFF.

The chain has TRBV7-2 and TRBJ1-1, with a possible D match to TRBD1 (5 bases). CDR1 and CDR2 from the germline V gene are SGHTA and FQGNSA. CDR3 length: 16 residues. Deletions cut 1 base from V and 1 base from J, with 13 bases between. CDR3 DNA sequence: TGTGCCAGCAGCTTAGGGCCTCCAGGGTCGAACACTGAAGCTTTCTTT. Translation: CASSLGPPGSNTEAFF. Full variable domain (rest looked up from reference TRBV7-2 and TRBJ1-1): GAGVSQSPSNKVTEKGKDVELRCDPISGHTALYWYRQSLGQGLEFLIYFQGNSAPDKSGLPSDRFSAERTGGSVSTLTIQRTQQEDSAVYLCASSLGPPGSNTEAFFGQGTRLTVV.

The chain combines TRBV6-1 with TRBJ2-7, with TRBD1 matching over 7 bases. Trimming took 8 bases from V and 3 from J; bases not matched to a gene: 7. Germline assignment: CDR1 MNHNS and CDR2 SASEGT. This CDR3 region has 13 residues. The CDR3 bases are TGTGCCAGCGGTCCGGGACAGATCTACGAGCAGTACTTC. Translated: CASGPGQIYEQYF.

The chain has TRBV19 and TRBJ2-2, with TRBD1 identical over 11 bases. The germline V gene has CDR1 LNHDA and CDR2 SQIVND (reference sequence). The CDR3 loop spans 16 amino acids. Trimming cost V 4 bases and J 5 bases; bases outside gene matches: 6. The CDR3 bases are TGTGCCAGTAGTAATTTAGGACAGGGGGCAACCGGGGAGCTGTTTTTT. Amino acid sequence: CASSNLGQGATGELFF.

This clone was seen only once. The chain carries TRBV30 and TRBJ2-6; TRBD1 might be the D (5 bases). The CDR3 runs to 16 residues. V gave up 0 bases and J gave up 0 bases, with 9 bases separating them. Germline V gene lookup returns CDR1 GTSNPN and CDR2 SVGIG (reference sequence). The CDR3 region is CAWSVTGPSGANVLTF. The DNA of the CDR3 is TGTGCCTGGAGTGTCACAGGCCCCTCTGGGGCCAACGTCCTGACTTTC.

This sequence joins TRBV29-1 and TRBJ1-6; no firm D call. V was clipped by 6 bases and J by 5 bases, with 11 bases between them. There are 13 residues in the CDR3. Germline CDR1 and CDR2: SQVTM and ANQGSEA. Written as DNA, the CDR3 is TGCAGCGTGCGGGGAACCGATAATTCACCCCTCCACTTT. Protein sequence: CSVRGTDNSPLHF.

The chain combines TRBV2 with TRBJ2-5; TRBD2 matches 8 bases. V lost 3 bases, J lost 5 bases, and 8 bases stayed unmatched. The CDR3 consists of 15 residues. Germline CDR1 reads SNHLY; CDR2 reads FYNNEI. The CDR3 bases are TGTGCCAGCAGTGATCCAGCGGGAGCGGTGGAGACCCAGTACTTC. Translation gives CASSDPAGAVETQYF.

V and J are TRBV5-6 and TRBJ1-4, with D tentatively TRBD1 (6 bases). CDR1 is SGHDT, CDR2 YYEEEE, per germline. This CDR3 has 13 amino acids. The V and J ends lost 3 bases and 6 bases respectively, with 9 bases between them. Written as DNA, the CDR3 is TGTGCCAGCAGCTGGGGGACATATGAAAAACTGTTTTTT. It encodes CASSWGTYEKLFF.

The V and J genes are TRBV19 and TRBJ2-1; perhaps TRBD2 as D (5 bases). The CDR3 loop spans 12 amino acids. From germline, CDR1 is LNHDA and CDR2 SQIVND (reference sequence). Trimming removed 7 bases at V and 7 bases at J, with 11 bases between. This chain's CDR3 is CASTGLGNEQFF. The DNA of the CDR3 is TGTGCCAGTACGGGGTTAGGAAATGAGCAGTTCTTC.

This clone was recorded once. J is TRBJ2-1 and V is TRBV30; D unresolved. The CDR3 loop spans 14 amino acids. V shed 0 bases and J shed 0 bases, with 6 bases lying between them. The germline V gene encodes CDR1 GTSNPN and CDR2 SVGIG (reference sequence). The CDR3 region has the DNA TGTGCCTGGAGTGTACGGAGCTCCTACAATGAGCAGTTCTTC. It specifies CAWSVRSSYNEQFF.

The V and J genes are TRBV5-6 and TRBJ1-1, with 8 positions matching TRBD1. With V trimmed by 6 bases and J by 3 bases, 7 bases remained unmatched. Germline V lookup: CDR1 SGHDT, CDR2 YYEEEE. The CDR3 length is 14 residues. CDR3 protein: CASTRTGLHTEAFF. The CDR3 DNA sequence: TGTGCCAGCACCCGGACAGGGCTCCACACTGAAGCTTTCTTT.

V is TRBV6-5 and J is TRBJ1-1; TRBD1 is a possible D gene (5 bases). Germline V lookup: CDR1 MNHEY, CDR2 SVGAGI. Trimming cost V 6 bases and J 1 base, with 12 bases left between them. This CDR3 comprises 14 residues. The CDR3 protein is CASRFVDRNTEAFF. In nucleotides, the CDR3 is TGTGCCAGCAGATTTGTCGACAGGAACACTGAAGCTTTCTTT.

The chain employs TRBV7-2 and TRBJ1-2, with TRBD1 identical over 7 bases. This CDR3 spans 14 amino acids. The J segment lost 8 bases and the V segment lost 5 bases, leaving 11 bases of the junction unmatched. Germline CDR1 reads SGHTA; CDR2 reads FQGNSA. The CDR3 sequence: CASSGQAGTGGYTF. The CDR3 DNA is TGTGCCAGCAGCGGACAGGCCGGTACGGGGGGCTACACCTTC.

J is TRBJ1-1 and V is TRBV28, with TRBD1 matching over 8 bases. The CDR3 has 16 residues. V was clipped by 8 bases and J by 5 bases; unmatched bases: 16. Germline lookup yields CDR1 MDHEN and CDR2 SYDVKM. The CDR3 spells CASELLTPGGRTEAFF. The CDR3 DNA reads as TGTGCCAGCGAGCTGCTTACCCCAGGGGGCCGGACTGAAGCTTTCTTT.

CDR3 region: CASSVATGELFF. The CDR3 nucleotides are TGTGCCAGCAGCGTAGCTACCGGGGAGCTGTTTTTT. This chain connects TRBV9 to TRBJ2-2; no reliable D call. This CDR3 has 12 amino acids. Trimming took 0 bases from V and 5 from J, leaving 2 bases between them. Looked up from germline, CDR1 is SGDLS and CDR2 is YYNGEE.

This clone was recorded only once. This CDR3 is CASSLGGAGGTEAFF. The CDR3 coding sequence is TGTGCCAGCAGCTTAGGGGGCGCCGGCGGAACTGAAGCTTTCTTT. The chain is built from TRBV7-2 and TRBJ1-1; maybe TRBD1 (5 bases). Trimming removed 1 base from V and 5 bases from J, with 14 bases in between. The germline V gene has CDR1 SGHTA and CDR2 FQGNSA. The CDR3 totals 15 residues.

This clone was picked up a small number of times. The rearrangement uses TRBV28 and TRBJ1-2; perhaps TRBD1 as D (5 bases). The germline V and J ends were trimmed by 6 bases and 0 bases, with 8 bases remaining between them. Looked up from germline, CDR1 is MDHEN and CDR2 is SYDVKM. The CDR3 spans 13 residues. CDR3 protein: CASRVTANYGYTF. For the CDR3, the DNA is TGTGCCAGCAGGGTGACAGCTAACTATGGCTACACCTTC.

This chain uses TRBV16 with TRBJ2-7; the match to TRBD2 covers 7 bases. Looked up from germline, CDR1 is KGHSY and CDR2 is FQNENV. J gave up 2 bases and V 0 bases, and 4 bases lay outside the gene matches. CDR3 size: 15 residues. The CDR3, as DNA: TGTGCCAGCAGCCAATCGGGGGGGGGAACCTACGAGCAGTACTTC. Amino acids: CASSQSGGGTYEQYF.

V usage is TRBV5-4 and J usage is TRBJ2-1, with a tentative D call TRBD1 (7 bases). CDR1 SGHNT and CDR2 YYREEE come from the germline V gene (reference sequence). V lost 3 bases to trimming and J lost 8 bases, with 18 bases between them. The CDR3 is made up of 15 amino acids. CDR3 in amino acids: CASSSPDRPGDEQFF. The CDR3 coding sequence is TGTGCCAGCAGCTCCCCGGACAGGCCGGGAGATGAGCAGTTCTTC.